The 23 T cell receptor beta chains listed next were all sequenced from one sample in a study of T cell responses to AZD1222 COVID-19 vaccine. TCRdb keeps only in-frame clones here, not all; method: immunoSEQ multiplex PCR. The table includes about 150,000 clones, about 90% detected once. The source was peripheral blood, collected on day 0 of AZD1222 vaccination. All receptors come from an adult in good health.

The J gene is TRBJ1-2, the V gene TRBV4-1, with D unclear. CDR3 size: 16 residues. The germline gives CDR1 MGHRA, CDR2 YSYEKL. Trimming took 3 bases from V and 0 from J, leaving 14 bases between them. CDR3 in DNA: TGCGCCAGCAGCCAGGTGGCAGGCAAATCTAACTATGGCTACACCTTC. This gives the protein CASSQVAGKSNYGYTF.

The V call is TRBV19, the J call TRBJ1-2, with 8 nucleotides matching TRBD1. The length of the CDR3 is 14 residues. The V gene end was trimmed by 6 bases and the J gene end by 5 bases; junction bases not matched to a gene: 8. Germline CDR1 reads LNHDA; CDR2 reads SQIVND (reference sequence). CDR3 sequence (DNA): TGTGCCAGTAGCCGAGGGACAGGAGCGTATGGCTACACCTTC. Translation: CASSRGTGAYGYTF.

The chain combines TRBV5-1 with TRBJ2-1; 11 bases are shared with TRBD2. Germline assignment: CDR1 SGHRS and CDR2 YFSETQ. Germline trimming cut 4 bases from V and 0 bases from J; bases unmatched to any gene: 6. The CDR3 is 17 amino acids. CDR3 sequence reads: CASSPGTSGSSYNEQFF. The CDR3 DNA reads TGCGCCAGCAGCCCAGGGACTAGCGGAAGCTCCTACAATGAGCAGTTCTTC.

V gene TRBV7-3 combines with J gene TRBJ2-2; a weak D match, TRBD2 (6 bases). This CDR3 has 16 amino acids. Trimming took off 2 bases at V and 1 base at J, with 11 bases between the two ends. CDR1 is SGHTA, CDR2 FQGTGA, per germline. CDR3 nucleotide sequence: TGTGCCAGCAGCTTAGGTCGGGAGAGGAACACCGGGGAGCTGTTTTTT. This gives the protein CASSLGRERNTGELFF.

The chain combines TRBV10-1 with TRBJ2-3, with 10 bases matching TRBD2. Germline-derived CDR1 and CDR2 are WNHNN and SYGVQD (reference sequence). The CDR3 totals 16 residues. Trimming took 3 bases from V and 5 from J; bases not matched to a gene: 8. CDR3 bases: TGCGCCAGCAGTGACGGGCTAGCGGGAGTTGGAGATACGCAGTATTTT. This encodes CASSDGLAGVGDTQYF.

This chain uses TRBV5-6 with TRBJ2-1; D might be TRBD2 (5 bases). V lost 5 bases, J lost 4 bases, and 19 bases lay in between. There are 16 residues in the CDR3. CDR1 is SGHDT, CDR2 YYEEEE, per germline. The CDR3 reads CASRRMGVAVYNEQFF. CDR3 in DNA: TGTGCCAGCAGACGAATGGGAGTAGCAGTTTACAATGAGCAGTTCTTC.

The rearrangement uses TRBV28 and TRBJ2-5; D is perhaps TRBD1 or TRBD2 (5 bases each). Trimming stripped 5 bases from V and 2 bases from J, with 9 bases between. The CDR3 has 13 residues. Germline V lookup: CDR1 MDHEN, CDR2 SYDVKM. In nucleotides, the CDR3 is TGTGCCAGCAGTCGGGGCAGGCAAGAGACCCAGTACTTC. It codes for CASSRGRQETQYF.

The rearrangement links TRBV20-1 to TRBJ1-2; D not resolved. This CDR3 comprises 13 residues. Germline CDR1 is DFQATT and CDR2 is SNEGSKA (reference sequence). Deletions cut 3 bases from V and 0 bases from J, with 8 bases between. The DNA of the CDR3 is TGCAGTGCTAGTGAAGATGCTAACTATGGCTACACCTTC. Translation: CSASEDANYGYTF.

This clone was seen a few times. This chain connects TRBV5-1 to TRBJ2-7; 7 bases match TRBD2. The CDR3 is 15 amino acids. Germline-derived CDR1 and CDR2 are SGHRS and YFSETQ. J gave up 1 base and V 1 base, and 5 bases lay outside the gene matches. CDR3 in amino acids: CASSLSAAGSYEQYF. The CDR3 DNA sequence: TGCGCCAGCAGCTTGAGTGCAGCGGGGTCCTACGAGCAGTACTTC.

The chain couples TRBV6-5 to TRBJ2-1, with 11 nucleotides matching TRBD1. The CDR3 covers 15 residues. Losses at the gene ends were 6 bases for V and 5 bases for J; bases not matched to a gene: 6. CDR1 is MNHEY and CDR2 is SVGAGI in the germline V gene. CDR3 DNA sequence: TGTGCCAGCAGGGGGACAGGGGGGAGGGACAATGAGCAGTTCTTC. Encoded protein: CASRGTGGRDNEQFF.

This chain connects TRBV27 to TRBJ2-5; 11 bases line up with TRBD2. This CDR3 is 18 amino acids long. CDR1 and CDR2 from the germline V gene are MNHEY and SMNVEV (reference sequence). The V gene end was trimmed by 5 bases and the J gene end by 5 bases; junction bases not matched to a gene: 16. CDR3 bases: TGTGCCAGCAGTCAGGATAATTCGCTAGCGGGAGGATGGGAGACCCAGTACTTC. Protein sequence: CASSQDNSLAGGWETQYF.

This clone has more than one count but fewer than ten. This rearrangement joins TRBV7-9 to TRBJ2-7; D is perhaps TRBD1 (6 bases). Deletions cut 3 bases from V and 3 bases from J, with 9 bases between. Germline CDR1 SEHNR, CDR2 FQNEAQ (reference sequence). This CDR3 comprises 13 residues. CDR3 sequence: CASSLSRGYEQYF. The CDR3 DNA follows: TGTGCCAGCAGCTTGAGCAGGGGCTACGAGCAGTACTTC.

This clone has only a few counts. The V call is TRBV7-2, the J call TRBJ2-5, with D tentatively TRBD2 (6 bases). The germline V gene encodes CDR1 SGHTA and CDR2 FQGNSA. The CDR3 is 14 amino acids. Between the trimmed V and J ends, which lost 4 bases and 2 bases, there was a span of 11 bases. The CDR3 spells CASSWSSAQETQYF. As DNA, the CDR3 is TGTGCCAGCAGCTGGTCTAGCGCGCAAGAGACCCAGTACTTC.

The genes are TRBV2 and TRBJ1-1, with D unclear. CDR3 length: 14 amino acids. Germline V CDR1 and CDR2: SNHLY, FYNNEI. The V and J ends lost 1 base and 1 base respectively, with 7 bases between them. The CDR3: CASSEERRNTEAFF. CDR3 bases: TGTGCCAGCAGTGAAGAACGGCGGAACACTGAAGCTTTCTTT.

The chain combines TRBV11-2 with TRBJ2-1; D is possibly TRBD1 (5 bases). The CDR3 has 16 residues. CDR1 is SGHAT and CDR2 is FQNNGV in the germline V gene. Trimming shortened V by 5 bases and J by 0 bases, and 14 bases separated the two germline ends. As DNA, the CDR3 is TGTGCCAGCAGCACACTACAGGAGAGCTCCTACAATGAGCAGTTCTTC. Protein sequence: CASSTLQESSYNEQFF.

This clone was detected once. The V and J genes are TRBV2 and TRBJ2-7; unclear D gene. This CDR3 spans 13 amino acids. Deletions cut 6 bases from V and 3 bases from J, with 12 bases between. Germline-derived CDR1 and CDR2 are SNHLY and FYNNEI. CDR3 region: CASRERQDYEQYF. The CDR3 nucleotides read TGTGCCAGCAGGGAGAGGCAAGACTACGAGCAGTACTTC.

The chain is built from TRBV18 and TRBJ2-3; 12 positions agree with TRBD2. The germline CDR1 and CDR2 sequences are KGHSH and LQKENI. This CDR3 has 16 residues. After removal of 2 bases from V and 5 bases from J, the junction contained 5 bases not matched to a gene. The chain's CDR3 is CASSPRLAGEIDTQYF. The CDR3 DNA is TGTGCCAGCTCACCAAGACTAGCGGGAGAGATAGATACGCAGTATTTT.

The V gene is TRBV5-1, the J gene TRBJ2-5; 12 nucleotides agree with TRBD1. With V trimmed by 5 bases and J by 4 bases, 12 bases remained unmatched. Germline-derived CDR1 and CDR2 are SGHRS and YFSETQ. The CDR3 loop spans 17 amino acids. The CDR3 coding sequence is TGCGCCAGCAGTTACGGGACAGGGGGCTTGTTTACAGAGACCCAGTACTTC. Amino acids: CASSYGTGGLFTETQYF.

This clone appeared once. This chain links TRBV12-3 or TRBV12-4 with TRBJ1-2; 7 nucleotides agree with TRBD1. The V and J ends lost 7 bases and 8 bases, in that order; junction bases with no gene match: 10. This CDR3 spans 13 amino acids. The CDR3 reads CASKTTGSGGYTF. DNA of the CDR3: TGTGCCAGCAAAACGACAGGGAGTGGAGGCTACACCTTC.

This clone was seen more than once but under ten times. The V call is TRBV28, the J call TRBJ1-4; maybe TRBD1 (6 bases). This CDR3 is 15 amino acids long. The germline CDR1 and CDR2 sequences are MDHEN and SYDVKM. V dropped 6 bases and J dropped 8 bases, with 19 bases sitting between them. The DNA of the CDR3 is TGTGCCAGCAGCCTAAATGGGGGGGGCGCAGAAAAACTGTTTTTT. This gives the protein CASSLNGGGAEKLFF.

The CDR3 DNA reads TGTGCCACCAGCAGGGACCTGGAATTGTCCGAGCAGTACTTC. This translates into CATSRDLELSEQYF. The chain combines TRBV15 with TRBJ2-7; D remains ambiguous. Trimming left V 3 bases short and J 6 bases short, with 15 bases between. The CDR3 length is 14 residues. Germline V gene lookup returns CDR1 LNHNV and CDR2 YYDKDF (reference sequence).

This clone was observed a single time. The V gene is TRBV11-2, the J gene TRBJ1-1, with 7 nucleotides matching TRBD1. The CDR3 contains 15 residues. V gave up 1 base and J gave up 6 bases; unmatched junction bases: 8. The germline CDR1 and CDR2 sequences are SGHAT and FQNNGV. This chain's CDR3 is CASSLGPNRGAEAFF. CDR3 DNA sequence: TGTGCCAGCAGCTTAGGCCCGAACAGGGGAGCTGAAGCTTTCTTT.

This clone was detected a few times. The chain uses TRBV12-3 or TRBV12-4 and TRBJ2-1; weak D call: TRBD1 (6 bases). The CDR3 runs to 13 residues. Trimming cost V 8 bases and J 0 bases, with 8 bases left between them. This chain's CDR3 is CASGQSSYNEQFF. The CDR3 nucleotides read TGTGCCAGCGGACAGTCCTCCTACAATGAGCAGTTCTTC.